The rows below give T cell receptor beta chains drawn from one sample of a study of cytomegalovirus exposure and HLA in healthy donors. Sequenced by immunoSEQ multiplex PCR; TCRdb stores in-frame clones only, minus some. The data contain around 99,000 clones, about 80% of them singletons. Sequenced: PBMCs. The receptors stem from a man aged 25 to 40 in good health and CMV-seropositive. The CDR3 runs from the conserved cysteine through the conserved F or W. A D gene is named only where the DNA matches it firmly. Some rows have no size entry. The others give once, few or many, or a class for an expanded clone.

TRBD1	NA	TRBV27	TRBJ2-7	TGTGCCAGCAGTTCATGGACAGGGCTCACCGAGCAGTACTTC	CASSSWTGLTEQYF
NA	NA	TRBV2	TRBJ2-2	TGTGCCAGCAGTTCCAGAACCGGGGAGCTGTTTTTT	CASSSRTGELFF
TRBD1	once	TRBV11-2	TRBJ2-7	TGTGCCAGCAGCTTGTCGGGACAGCCTACCTACGAGCAGTACTTC	CASSLSGQPTYEQYF
NA	NA	TRBV19	TRBJ2-5	TGTGCCAGTAGTATTTGGGCAGCTCAAGAGACCCAGTACTTC	CASSIWAAQETQYF
NA	NA	TRBV28	TRBJ1-2	TGTGCCAGCAGTTTATCGATGCCCCTAGGGGCGGAGGGCTACACCTTC	CASSLSMPLGAEGYTF
NA	NA	TRBV7-9	TRBJ1-1	TGTGCCAGCAGCTTCCAGGGAGGGGGCACTGAAGCTTTCTTT	CASSFQGGGTEAFF
NA	NA	TRBV7-3	TRBJ2-3	TGTGCCAGCAGCGAACAGCCAAAGAGCGATACGCAGTATTTT	CASSEQPKSDTQYF
NA	NA	TRBV6-6	TRBJ1-5	TGTGCCAGCTTGGCGGGGGGCTCTAGGGGCAATCAGCCCCAGCATTTT	CASLAGGSRGNQPQHF
TRBD1	NA	TRBV6-5	TRBJ1-1	TGTGCCAGCAGTTTCCCGACAGGGGGCCCGGGGACTGAAGCTTTCTTT	CASSFPTGGPGTEAFF
NA	NA	TRBV19	TRBJ1-3	TGTGCCAGTAGTATTCAGGCTGGAAACACCATATATTTT	CASSIQAGNTIYF
TRBD1	NA	TRBV13	TRBJ1-1	TGTGCCAGCAGCTTTCGGACAGGCCCTGAAGCTTTCTTT	CASSFRTGPEAFF
NA	few	TRBV25-1	TRBJ1-5	TGTGCCAGCAGTGAACCCCTCGGGGATAGCAATCAGCCCCAGCATTTT	CASSEPLGDSNQPQHF
NA	NA	TRBV7-9	TRBJ2-5	TGTGCCAGCAGCTGGCGGACTCGGGAGACCCAGTACTTC	CASSWRTRETQYF
NA	NA	TRBV25-1	TRBJ2-4	TGTGCCAGCAGTGTCAGGGTTGGCGGCATTCAGTACTTC	CASSVRVGGIQYF
NA	NA	TRBV6-6	TRBJ1-1	TGTGCCAGCAGTTACTCGCTACAGGGGAACACTGAAGCTTTCTTT	CASSYSLQGNTEAFF
NA	NA	TRBV5-1	TRBJ2-1	TGCGCCAGCAGCTTCGGGTCTAATGAGCAGTTCTTC	CASSFGSNEQFF
TRBD1	NA	TRBV19	TRBJ1-4	TGTGCCAGTAAAGACAGGGGGCGGGATGAAAAACTGTTTTTT	CASKDRGRDEKLFF
NA	NA	TRBV9	TRBJ1-1	TGTGCCAGCAGCAATAGACCCGAGGGCACTGAAGCTTTCTTT	CASSNRPEGTEAFF
NA	NA	TRBV5-5	TRBJ2-3	TGTGCCAGCAGCTGGGAACGAGGGGATACGCAGTATTTT	CASSWERGDTQYF
NA	NA	TRBV9	TRBJ1-1	TGTGCCAGCAGCGTAGTTGGTGAGGAAGCTTTCTTT	CASSVVGEEAFF
NA	NA	TRBV6-5	TRBJ1-2	TGTGCCAGCAGTTACTCGATAGGACAAATCTCCTATGGCTACACCTTC	CASSYSIGQISYGYTF
NA	NA	TRBV10-3	TRBJ1-3	TGTGCCATCAGTGTGAACAGTCCCTTAGACGGTGGAAACACCATATATTTT	CAISVNSPLDGGNTIYF
NA	NA	TRBV7-9	TRBJ2-7	TGTGCCAGCAGCGAGACAGGCGACGAGCAGTACTTC	CASSETGDEQYF
TRBD2	NA	TRBV11-1	TRBJ2-5	TGTGCCAGCAGTTCCCAGGGCGGGGGGGTCCAAGAGACCCAGTACTTC	CASSSQGGGVQETQYF
NA	once	TRBV7-9	TRBJ1-3	TGTGCCAGCAGCTTACAGGGAACGGGCTCTGGAAACACCATATATTTT	CASSLQGTGSGNTIYF
NA	NA	TRBV2	TRBJ1-5	TGTGCCAGCAGTGTCCATCGGGGGGGTTATAGCAATCAGCCCCAGCATTTT	CASSVHRGGYSNQPQHF
NA	NA	TRBV6-1	TRBJ2-7	TGTGCCAGCAGCAAGGGGTGGAACGAGCAGTACTTC	CASSKGWNEQYF
NA	NA	TRBV27	TRBJ1-3	TGTGCCAGCACTAACTCGTGGGCCTCTGGAAACACCATATATTTT	CASTNSWASGNTIYF
NA	NA	TRBV6-1	TRBJ1-3	TGTGCCAGCAGTGAACAGGGGACGGGAAACACCATATATTTT	CASSEQGTGNTIYF
NA	NA	TRBV10-3	TRBJ2-5	TGTGCCATCAGTGAGTCGGGGGCAGGGTATGATAAGGAGACCCAGTACTTC	CAISESGAGYDKETQYF
TRBD1	NA	TRBV30	TRBJ1-1	TGTGCCTGGAGAGGACAGGGAAACACTGAAGCTTTCTTT	CAWRGQGNTEAFF
TRBD1	few	TRBV7-9	TRBJ2-1	TGTGCCAGCAGGAAGCGCGAGGGGGCGCTTAATGAGCAGTTCTTC	CASRKREGALNEQFF
TRBD1	NA	TRBV5-1	TRBJ2-2	TGCGCCAGCAGCTTGGAGGGGGCCTCCGGGGAGCTGTTTTTT	CASSLEGASGELFF
NA	NA	TRBV15	TRBJ2-7	TGTGCCACCAGGCCTGGAGGACAGCCCCTATCTGGCGAGCAGTACTTC	CATRPGGQPLSGEQYF
TRBD1	few	TRBV2	TRBJ2-4	TGTGCCAGCAGTGATAAGGGGGCTGGCAAAAACATTCAGTACTTC	CASSDKGAGKNIQYF
NA	few	TRBV6-5	TRBJ1-3	TGTGCCAGCAGTCTGTGGACAGCTGGAAACACCATATATTTT	CASSLWTAGNTIYF
NA	NA	TRBV5-6	TRBJ1-1	TGTGCCAGCAGCCTATACAACACTGAAGCTTTCTTT	CASSLYNTEAFF
NA	NA	TRBV4-2	TRBJ1-6	TGTGCCAGCAGCCAAGATATTGTCACAAATTCACCCCTCCACTTT	CASSQDIVTNSPLHF
NA	NA	TRBV2	TRBJ2-5	TGTGCCAGCAGTGTTACTATGGGGGGTGTAGAGACCCAGTACTTC	CASSVTMGGVETQYF
TRBD1	NA	TRBV5-4	TRBJ1-4	TGTGCCAGCAGCTTGGTAGGGGACAGGGCTGAAAAACTGTTTTTT	CASSLVGDRAEKLFF
NA	NA	TRBV6-6	TRBJ2-3	TGTGCCAGCAGTTATTACCGAGGCAGCACAGATACGCAGTATTTT	CASSYYRGSTDTQYF
NA	NA	TRBV7-9	TRBJ2-7	TGTTCCAGCAGCTTAGCAGGGGCAAACGAGCAGTACTTC	CSSSLAGANEQYF
NA	NA	TRBV4-1	TRBJ2-5	TGCGCCAGCTCCTTAGGGGCCCAAGAGACCCAGTACTTC	CASSLGAQETQYF
NA	few	TRBV13	TRBJ1-1	TGTGCCAGCAGCTTGGGACATATGAACACTGAAGCTTTCTTT	CASSLGHMNTEAFF
NA	NA	TRBV19	TRBJ1-5	TGTGCCAGTAGTACCATTTTCTCCGGGACAAGACGTAATCAGCCCCAGCATTTT	CASSTIFSGTRRNQPQHF
NA	NA	TRBV9	TRBJ2-7	TGTGCCAGTACGCAAGGGGTTACAGCTTTCGAGCAGTACTTC	CASTQGVTAFEQYF
TRBD1	NA	TRBV4-1	TRBJ1-1	TGCGCCAGCAGCCACCCCAGGGGGGACACTGAAGCTTTCTTT	CASSHPRGDTEAFF
NA	NA	TRBV7-6	TRBJ2-3	TGTGCCAGCACTCCGTCAAGACGGGGCACAGATACGCAGTATTTT	CASTPSRRGTDTQYF
NA	NA	TRBV7-8	TRBJ2-2	TGTGCCAGCGCTCGGGGAGTAACGGCCGGGGAGCTGTTTTTT	CASARGVTAGELFF
NA	NA	TRBV5-6	TRBJ2-3	TGTGCCGTCAGCATGGGGACTGCAGATACGCAGTATTTT	CAVSMGTADTQYF
NA	NA	TRBV11-1	TRBJ1-1	TGTGCCAGCAGCTTAGAAGTGGGGGCAAGTGAAGCTTTCTTT	CASSLEVGASEAFF
TRBD1	NA	TRBV11-1	TRBJ2-7	TGTGCCAGCAGCTTAGGCCCGGGACAGGGGGTGAGGGAGCAGTACTTC	CASSLGPGQGVREQYF
TRBD1	NA	TRBV6-5	TRBJ2-7	TGTGCCAGCAGCCAGTCCGGACAGGTCTCCTACGAGCAGTACTTC	CASSQSGQVSYEQYF
NA	NA	TRBV30	TRBJ1-4	TGTGCCTGGAGTGTATGGGAACAGGGTGCGGGTGAAAAACTGTTTTTT	CAWSVWEQGAGEKLFF
TRBD2	NA	TRBV7-7	TRBJ2-2	TGTGCCAGCAGTCCTCTGGCAGCGGGGGCCACCGGGGAGCTGTTTTTT	CASSPLAAGATGELFF
TRBD1	NA	TRBV5-1	TRBJ2-1	TGCGCCAGCAGCTGGGGACAGGGTTACAATGAGCAGTTCTTC	CASSWGQGYNEQFF
TRBD1	NA	TRBV19	TRBJ1-5	TGTGCCAGTAGTAGACAGGGGGGCAATCAGCCCCAGCATTTT	CASSRQGGNQPQHF
NA	NA	TRBV12-5	TRBJ2-2	TGTGCTAGTGGTTTGGTACTGTTGTGGCGGGGCACCGGGGAGCTGTTTTTT	CASGLVLLWRGTGELFF